This TCR beta chain comes out of a study of identical twins. The CDR3 covers 16 residues. The germline gives CDR1 MNHNS, CDR2 SASEGT. V lost 8 bases to trimming and J lost 0 bases, with 14 bases between them. TCRdb re-analysed the 5' RACE reads in MiXCR, keeping a single row per CDR3 protein. The table lists about 810,000 distinct CDR3 sequences, 10% to 15% of them singletons, with around 1.6% in the top ten. General observations from the study: Zero-insertion analyses might be partly confounded by invariant T cells like MAIT and iNKT. Cord blood beta clonotypes that were abundant carried fewer insertions, and memory repertoires showed no such trend.

As concerns this clonotype: The target antigen is unknown.

These data were also filed under a second study, of yellow fever vaccine responses in identical twins.

Material: PBMCs. The source is a woman between 18 and 29 years old in good health. The chain links TRBV6-1 to TRBJ1-6; no reliable D call. CDR3 region: CASCSTESSYNSPLHF. The CDR3 bases are TGTGCCAGCTGCTCGACGGAGAGCTCCTATAATTCACCCCTCCACTTT.